A single sample gave rise to the 9 T cell receptor beta chains below, sequenced in a study of T cells after yellow fever vaccination. TCRdb independently ran MiXCR on the 5' RACE reads; one entry per CDR3 protein. The sample lists about 260,000 distinct CDR3 sequences; 10% to 15% were seen once. This specimen consisted of CD4+ T cells sorted from PBMCs, obtained 45 days after the yellow fever booster vaccination. Source of these receptors: a man aged 30 to 45 who received the YFV17D yellow fever vaccine.

This clonotype was seen only a few times. This rearrangement joins TRBV12-3 or TRBV12-4 to TRBJ2-3, with 8 bases that match TRBD2. The CDR3 extends over 16 amino acids. V lost 6 bases, J lost 4 bases, and 12 bases stayed unmatched. In nucleotides, the CDR3 is TGTGCCAGCAGCTTTAGCAACGGGAGGGCCGCAGATACGCAGTATTTT. This encodes CASSFSNGRAADTQYF.

This clonotype has just a few counts. This chain connects TRBV11-2 to TRBJ1-1, with D possibly matching TRBD1 (6 bases). Germline lookup yields CDR1 SGHAT and CDR2 FQNNGV. V shed 6 bases and J shed 3 bases, with 14 bases lying between them. The CDR3 is 14 residues long. The CDR3 region is CASSTTGLDTEAFF. DNA for the CDR3: TGTGCCAGCAGTACAACAGGGTTGGACACTGAAGCTTTCTTT.

This chain joins TRBV7-9 and TRBJ2-5, with 8 nucleotides matching TRBD1. Trimming cost V 1 base and J 5 bases; bases outside gene matches: 9. This CDR3 contains 16 residues. CDR1 is SEHNR, CDR2 FQNEAQ, per germline (reference sequence). In nucleotides, the CDR3 is TGTGCCAGCAGCTTAGTATCAGGGGGCGTCGGGGAGACCCAGTACTTC. This encodes CASSLVSGGVGETQYF.

V and J are TRBV6-5 and TRBJ2-1; 15 bases fit TRBD2. Trimming removed 0 bases from V and 7 bases from J; junction bases left unmatched: 4. Germline V gene data show CDR1 as MNHEY and CDR2 as SVGAGI. CDR3 size: 17 residues. CDR3: CASSYSFGLAGGNEQFF. The CDR3 nucleotides are TGTGCCAGCAGTTACTCCTTCGGACTAGCGGGAGGGAATGAGCAGTTCTTC.

This clonotype was picked up a small number of times. The chain links TRBV5-1 to TRBJ2-2; the D gene could be TRBD1 or TRBD2 (6 bases each). V gave up 3 bases and J gave up 4 bases, with 16 bases separating them. In germline, CDR1 is SGHRS, CDR2 YFSETQ. The CDR3 loop spans 16 amino acids. CDR3 sequence reads: CASSSRPGAGTGELFF. DNA of the CDR3: TGCGCCAGCAGCTCCCGTCCGGGGGCGGGCACCGGGGAGCTGTTTTTT.

There are a few counts of this clonotype. This chain's CDR3 is CASSLDRAKETQYF. CDR3 DNA: TGCGCCAGCAGCCTGGACAGGGCTAAAGAGACCCAGTACTTC. The chain links TRBV5-1 to TRBJ2-5; 8 bases are shared with TRBD1. The V gene end was trimmed by 4 bases and the J gene end by 3 bases; junction bases not matched to a gene: 5. The CDR3 consists of 14 residues. Germline V gene lookup returns CDR1 SGHRS and CDR2 YFSETQ.

Only a few counts were recorded for this clonotype. The rearrangement uses TRBV4-3 and TRBJ2-3; D is uncertain. The V and J ends lost 3 bases and 4 bases respectively, with 5 bases between them. Looked up from germline, CDR1 is LGHNA and CDR2 is YSLEER. The CDR3 is 12 amino acids. The DNA of the CDR3 is TGCGCCAGCAGCCAGTACCCAGATACGCAGTATTTT. This codes for CASSQYPDTQYF.

This clonotype was observed at least ten times. In DNA form, the CDR3 reads TGTGCCAGCAGCAATCCCGCCCGGCAGTACTTC. It codes for CASSNPARQYF. The chain recombines TRBV7-2 with TRBJ2-7; D is undetermined. The V and J ends lost 5 bases and 9 bases respectively, with 11 bases between them. Germline V gives CDR1 SGHTA, CDR2 FQGNSA. This CDR3 is built from 11 residues.

The rearrangement links TRBV7-8 to TRBJ2-1, with D maybe TRBD2 (6 bases). The germline CDR1 and CDR2 sequences are SGHVS and FQNEAQ. V was pared by 5 bases and J by 4 bases, with 21 bases between. There are 17 residues in the CDR3. CDR3 nucleotide sequence: TGTGCCAGCAGCCCACGGGATGGGTCGGGACTTTACAATGAGCAGTTCTTC. Protein product: CASSPRDGSGLYNEQFF.